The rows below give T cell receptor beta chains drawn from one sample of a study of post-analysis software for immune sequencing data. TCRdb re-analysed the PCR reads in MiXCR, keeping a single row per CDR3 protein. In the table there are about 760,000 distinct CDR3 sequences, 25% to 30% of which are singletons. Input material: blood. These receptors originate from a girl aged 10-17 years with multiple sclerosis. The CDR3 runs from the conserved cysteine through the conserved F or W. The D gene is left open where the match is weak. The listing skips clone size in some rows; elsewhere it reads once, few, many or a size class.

CASSRPDRGTEETQYF,TGTGCCAGCAGCCGACCGGACAGGGGAACTGAAGAGACCCAGTACTTC,TRBV3-1,TRBD1,-,TRBJ2-5
CASSHERDYGYTF,TGCGCCAGCAGCCACGAAAGAGACTATGGCTACACCTTC,TRBV4-3,-,-,TRBJ1-2
CATSQLAIRGNEQFF,TGTGCCACCAGTCAATTAGCGATCCGGGGGAATGAGCAGTTCTTC,TRBV15,-,many,TRBJ2-1
CASSFSGTSGAEQFF,TGCGCCAGCAGCTTTTCCGGGACTAGCGGGGCTGAGCAGTTCTTC,TRBV5-1,TRBD2,-,TRBJ2-1
CSARGALRRAYEQYF,TGCAGTGCTAGAGGGGCCTTGCGGCGGGCCTACGAGCAGTACTTC,TRBV20-1,-,few,TRBJ2-7
CASSPELSGEQYF,TGTGCCAGCAGCCCCGAGCTGTCGGGCGAGCAGTACTTC,TRBV28,-,-,TRBJ2-7
CASSPAGDLTKNIQYF,TGTGCCAGCAGTCCGGCGGGGGATCTAACCAAAAACATTCAGTACTTC,TRBV12-3/TRBV12-4,TRBD2,-,TRBJ2-4
CASSGRRQFF,TGTGCCAGCAGTGGGCGGAGGCAGTTCTTC,TRBV2,-,few,TRBJ2-1
CASSFISDGTYEQYF,TGTGCCAGCAGCTTCATTTCGGACGGGACCTACGAGCAGTACTTC,TRBV7-6,-,-,TRBJ2-7
CATSRDRGPSQPQHF,TGTGCCACCAGCAGAGATCGAGGGCCCAGCCAGCCCCAGCATTTT,TRBV15,-,-,TRBJ1-5
CASTRTARGDQPQHF,TGTGCCAGCACACGGACAGCACGGGGGGATCAGCCCCAGCATTTT,TRBV5-6,-,few,TRBJ1-5
CASSLFGNTEAFF,TGTGCCAGCAGTTTATTTGGGAACACTGAAGCTTTCTTT,TRBV27,-,-,TRBJ1-1
CASTSGIQETQYF,TGTGCCAGCACCTCCGGGATCCAAGAGACCCAGTACTTC,TRBV12-3/TRBV12-4,-,-,TRBJ2-5
CASSLAGAPTDTQYF,TGCGCCAGCAGCTTGGCAGGGGCTCCGACAGATACGCAGTATTTT,TRBV5-1,-,-,TRBJ2-3
CASSQPGQASYGYTF,TGCGCCAGCAGCCAACCTGGACAGGCCAGCTATGGCTACACCTTC,TRBV4-3,TRBD1,-,TRBJ1-2
CSAADRVTYEQYF,TGCAGCGCCGCGGACAGGGTTACCTACGAGCAGTACTTC,TRBV29-1,TRBD1,-,TRBJ2-7
CASSYPVGASYEQYF,TGTGCCAGCAGTTACCCCGTCGGCGCTTCCTACGAGCAGTACTTC,TRBV6-2/TRBV6-3,-,-,TRBJ2-7
CASSKRGGLDEQFF,TGTGCCAGCAGTAAGCGGGGGGGCCTGGATGAGCAGTTCTTC,TRBV6-4,TRBD2,-,TRBJ2-1
CASPSSHEQFF,TGTGCCAGCCCTAGCAGCCATGAGCAGTTCTTC,TRBV28,-,-,TRBJ2-1
CASSAGARSGYTF,TGTGCCAGCAGCGCGGGCGCGCGGAGTGGCTACACCTTC,TRBV9,-,-,TRBJ1-2
CSTTSGGVQETQYF,TGCAGTACAACTAGCGGGGGGGTGCAAGAGACCCAGTACTTC,TRBV20-1,TRBD2,few,TRBJ2-5
CASSLDFGDQPQHF,TGCGCCAGCAGCTTGGACTTTGGGGATCAGCCCCAGCATTTT,TRBV5-1,-,-,TRBJ1-5
CASSEGTSPYEQYF,TGTGCCAGCAGCGAGGGGACTAGCCCGTACGAGCAGTACTTC,TRBV9,TRBD2,many,TRBJ2-7